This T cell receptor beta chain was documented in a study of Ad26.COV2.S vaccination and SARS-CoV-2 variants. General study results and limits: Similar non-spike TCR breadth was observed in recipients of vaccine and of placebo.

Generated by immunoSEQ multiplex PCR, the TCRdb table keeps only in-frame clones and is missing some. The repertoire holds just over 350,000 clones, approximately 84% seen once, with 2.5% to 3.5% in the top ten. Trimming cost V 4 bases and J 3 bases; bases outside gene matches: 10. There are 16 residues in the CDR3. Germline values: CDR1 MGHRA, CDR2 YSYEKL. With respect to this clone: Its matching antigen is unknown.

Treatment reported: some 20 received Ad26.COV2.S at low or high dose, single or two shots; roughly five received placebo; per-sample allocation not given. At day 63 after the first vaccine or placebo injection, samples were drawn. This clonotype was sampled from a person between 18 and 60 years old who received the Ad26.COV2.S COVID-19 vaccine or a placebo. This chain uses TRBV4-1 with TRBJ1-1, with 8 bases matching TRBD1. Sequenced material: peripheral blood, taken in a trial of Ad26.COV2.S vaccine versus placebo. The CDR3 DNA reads TGCGCCAGCAGCCTAAGGACAGGGCCCTTGGACACTGAAGCTTTCTTT. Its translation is CASSLRTGPLDTEAFF.